This entry describes one T cell receptor beta chain. The data belong to a study of cytomegalovirus exposure and HLA in healthy donors. Across the whole study: From some 190 million T cells, an earlier analysis saw around 120 million unique TCR beta sequences.

The PCR contained 60 Vbeta and 13 Jbeta primers. Produced via immunoSEQ multiplex PCR; TCRdb's table is partial and in-frame only. The table shows approximately 100,000 clones, with approximately 80% occurring only once. The ends lost 6 bases at V and 0 bases at J; junction bases unmatched: 3. The CDR3 is 14 amino acids. Germline V gene data show CDR1 as MNHEY and CDR2 as SMNVEV (reference sequence). Donors were nominally healthy when sampled, though unrecorded immune exposures were likely. The sequencing input was PBMCs. The genes are TRBV27 and TRBJ1-1; 8 bases fit TRBD1. The source is a female donor in good health and CMV-seropositive. The CDR3 DNA is TGTGCCAGCAGCCGACAGGGGATGAACACTGAAGCTTTCTTT. This codes for CASSRQGMNTEAFF.